This TCR beta chain is from a study of CD8+CD57+ T cells in acquired aplastic anemia. Before being chosen for sequencing, patients had shown CD8+CD57+ cell expansion by flow cytometry. Worth noting for this clonotype: Its target is unknown.

Investigators profiled TCR beta VDJ and CDR3 from genomic DNA template. TCRdb passed the reads through MiXCR, listing each CDR3 protein once. The sample lists about 290,000 distinct CDR3 sequences, 56% occurring once. Study-wide points: Patient and control CD8+ Simpson's diversity was not significantly different.

The germline V gene has CDR1 KGHDR and CDR2 SFDVKD. CDR3 length equals 15 residues. Trimming took 11 bases from V and 2 from J; bases not matched to a gene: 14. Sequenced: sorted CD4+, CD8+, or CD8+CD57+ T cells (not recorded which) from PBMCs. J is TRBJ2-7 and V is TRBV24-1, with 7 positions matching TRBD1. The source of this sequence is a human donor with aplastic anemia. In DNA form, the CDR3 reads TGTGCCAGCAGCCCAGGGGAAGGGGGCGCCTACGAGCAGTACTTC. Translation gives CASSPGEGGAYEQYF.